This T cell receptor beta chain was identified during a study of T-cell memory formation after mild COVID-19. This clonotype was seen a few times. Each CDR3 protein gets one entry after TCRdb re-called the 5' RACE reads with MiXCR. The sample carries around 340,000 distinct CDR3 sequences, approximately 15% recorded once. The CDR3 sequence is 14 residues long. CDR1 is DFQATT, CDR2 SNEGSKA, per germline (reference sequence). Deletions cut 2 bases from V and 5 bases from J, with 13 bases between. The TCR comes from a man younger than 35 who had mild COVID-19 (a few samples of this study predate the infection). Cell type and time point are not known. The sample was PBMCs or a T cell subset sorted from them (not recorded which). This chain links TRBV20-1 with TRBJ2-1; D remains unclear. CDR3 sequence (DNA): TGCAGTGCTAGATCTTGGCTAAGGGACAATGAGCAGTTCTTC. Translated: CSARSWLRDNEQFF.